This T cell receptor beta chain appears in the sequencing data of a study of cytotoxic CD8 clonotypes in ibrutinib-treated CLL. Study-wide context: After a median of approximately 68 months, roughly 15 patients stayed remitted and approximately 12 progressed; responses had been partial in around 25 and complete in 2.

V lost 5 bases, J lost 1 base, and 8 bases lay in between. Germline CDR1 reads ENHRY; CDR2 reads SYGVKD. This CDR3 spans 13 amino acids. TCRdb's table, derived via immunoSEQ multiplex PCR, lists solely in-frame clones and lacks some. The sample gives about 150,000 clones, approximately 80% of which show up once; around 4.9% is in the top ten. V is TRBV10-3 and J is TRBJ1-1, with a possible D match to TRBD1 (5 bases). This material consisted of PBMCs, taken after 24 months of ibrutinib treatment. The receptor's source is a human donor with chronic lymphocytic leukemia. The CDR3 here is CAISSGQNTEAFF. The CDR3 DNA sequence: TGTGCCATCAGTAGCGGACAGAACACTGAAGCTTTCTTT.